The present T cell receptor beta chain was sequenced within a study of blood T cells in healthy people across ages. The study recruited healthy Caucasian donors from Russia who were aged roughly 6 to 100. CDR1 and CDR2 (germline): MNHEY, SMNVEV (reference sequence). The CDR3 runs to 12 residues. Trimming removed 6 bases from V and 3 bases from J, with 8 bases in between. It was with a sample-barcoded 5' primer and a J-beta primer mix that a second PCR of about 7 to 12 cycles was run. Each cDNA was tagged by a template-switch adaptor containing 12 random nucleotides. MiXCR, applied by TCRdb to the 5' RACE reads, yields one record per CDR3 protein. The sample carries about 1.6 million distinct CDR3 sequences, 30% to 40% recorded once.

What was sequenced was blood. This chain uses TRBV27 with TRBJ1-2; D ambiguous. This receptor was taken from a woman aged 25 to 39 in good health. The CDR3 reads CASSGGHYGYTF. The CDR3 DNA sequence: TGTGCCAGCAGCGGAGGGCACTATGGCTACACCTTC.